This TCR beta chain was recovered during a study of blood T cell repertoires in COVID-19. V was cut by 1 base and J by 1 base, with 9 bases left in between. Germline CDR1 reads SGHNT; CDR2 reads YYREEE (reference sequence). This CDR3 region has 14 residues. Using immunoSEQ multiplex PCR, the repertoire was profiled, and TCRdb retains in-frame clones only, with some absent. The sample has 250,000 to 350,000 clones, more than 70% seen once. Everyone who took part was 18 to 89 years old, and they came from over 20 US areas. In assigning cohorts, the study relied on participant-reported clinical history. The V and J genes are TRBV5-4 and TRBJ2-7; D is unresolved. The TCR sequence derives from a woman aged 60-70 years in a cohort exposed to, infected with or recovered from COVID-19 (not recorded which). Sequencing input: PBMCs or T cells enriched from blood (not recorded which). The CDR3 coding sequence is TGTGCCAGCAGCTTGTCGGGTAATTCCTACGAGCAGTACTTC. This sequence encodes CASSLSGNSYEQYF.